The clone carrying this T cell receptor (beta chain) was detected a few times. Its antigen is unknown. The sample belongs to a study of T cell responses to AZD1222 COVID-19 vaccine. The repertoire was sequenced with immunoSEQ multiplex PCR; TCRdb's copy has only in-frame clones and lacks some. In the table there are about 92,000 clones, around 88% of which are singletons. Overall study findings and caveats: Reportedly, nearly half of unique spike TCRs recognized epitopes outside B.1.351/B.1.1.7 mutations. Sampled repertoires all dated from after the peak T cell response. Donors were chiefly white British, with a greater number of females, and clonal diversity was perhaps underestimated. An increase in Spike-specific TCR breadth and depth was observed after two AZD1222 doses.

Here the sequenced sample was peripheral blood, taken on day 0 of MenACWY control vaccination. This clonotype was sampled from an adult in good health.

For the CDR3, the DNA is TGTGCCAGCAGCCTGGGGGCGGGGGGGCCATTCAATGAGCAGTTCTTC. This codes for CASSLGAGGPFNEQFF. J is TRBJ2-1 and V is TRBV6-2 or TRBV6-3, with 9 positions matching TRBD2. Germline V gene lookup returns CDR1 MNHEY and CDR2 SVGEGT. J gave up 6 bases and V 6 bases, and 12 bases lay outside the gene matches. This CDR3 spans 16 amino acids.